This T cell receptor beta chain appears in the sequencing data of a study of blood T cell repertoires in COVID-19 (dated by TCRdb to the early 2020s). Context from the whole study: Samples from collaborators originated in the United States, Italy and Spain and spanned both the acute and convalescent phases of COVID-19. A de-identified subject ID, COVID-19 status, age in years and sex were almost always included in the sample metadata. The repertoires were released in a freely available public database meant as a resource for research on the immune response to SARS-CoV-2. Where available, HLA class I and class II types were obtained from metadata supplied by the sample provider rather than from assay-based typing. Subjects who had been exposed to COVID-19, were actively infected with it, or had recovered from it provided the deeply sampled blood TCRbeta repertoires that made up the dataset. The prospective study material was composed of cDNA or gDNA derived from T cells, B-cell-depleted T cells, or PBMCs. Samples came from the ongoing ImmuneRACE study (first 160 participants) plus 1,254 subjects from 6 global collaborators.

In the prospective study, participants were about 18 to 95 years old, resided in 24 geographic areas of the United States, and were enrolled through a virtual design. In the prospective study, participants were assigned to cohorts based on the clinical history participants reported in a screening survey and a study questionnaire. ImmuneRACE Cohort 3 recovered participants were defined by two consecutive negative NP/OP PCR tests, healthcare professional clearance, or symptom resolution. Each participant in the prospective study had whole blood, serum and a nasopharyngeal or oropharyngeal swab collected by mobile phlebotomists. Additional blood draws and questionnaires over an approximately two-month period could optionally be provided by prospective study participants. Prospective study blood samples were shipped either frozen or at room temperature before DNA extraction. TCRbeta CDR3 regions were amplified from genomic DNA using the immunoSEQ Assay, a bias-controlled multiplex PCR. For the original study's pipeline: The number of nucleated cells in each sample was estimated by amplification of reference gene primers within the assay. To quantify the absolute abundance of each unique TCRbeta CDR3 rearrangement, sequence reads were collapsed and filtered. For each sample, productive Simpson clonality was calculated as the square root of Simpson's diversity index over productive rearrangements. As stored in TCRdb, this immuneACCESS dataset retains in-frame rearrangements with V and J assigned. A fraction of the clones does not appear; measured against another copy, unresolved V genes explain less than half of the discrepancy, and the remainder lacks a known reason. V and J calls and clone size follow that table, whereas D and trimming were derived from the DNA. The sample table shows a few hundred thousand clones, and more than 80% are seen once. The top ten hold 1% of the sample.

Findings and caveats that apply to the study as a whole: The quantity of clinical and demographic metadata differed by source and by participant and was supplied without curation.

As for this clone: Its antigen has not been determined. Base qualities are missing; no much larger clone stands one base away.

V is pruned by 5 bases and J by 2 bases, leaving 2 bases of the junction without a gene match. For CDR1 and CDR2, the germline V gene lists ENHRY and SYGVKD. CDR3 length: 15 amino acids, cysteine to phenylalanine. The kept DNA is CDR3 alone, 45 bases in frame from the first base. The sample was PBMCs or T cells enriched from blood (not recorded which). This receptor was taken from a man between 18 and 29 years old who had recovered from COVID-19. The chain links TRBV10-3 with TRBJ2-1, and TRBD2 aligns with 11 junction nucleotides. In nucleotide form, the sequence is TGTGCCATCAGTTCTAGCGGGGGGCCCTACAATGAGCAGTTCTTC. It is translated as CAISSSGGPYNEQFF.